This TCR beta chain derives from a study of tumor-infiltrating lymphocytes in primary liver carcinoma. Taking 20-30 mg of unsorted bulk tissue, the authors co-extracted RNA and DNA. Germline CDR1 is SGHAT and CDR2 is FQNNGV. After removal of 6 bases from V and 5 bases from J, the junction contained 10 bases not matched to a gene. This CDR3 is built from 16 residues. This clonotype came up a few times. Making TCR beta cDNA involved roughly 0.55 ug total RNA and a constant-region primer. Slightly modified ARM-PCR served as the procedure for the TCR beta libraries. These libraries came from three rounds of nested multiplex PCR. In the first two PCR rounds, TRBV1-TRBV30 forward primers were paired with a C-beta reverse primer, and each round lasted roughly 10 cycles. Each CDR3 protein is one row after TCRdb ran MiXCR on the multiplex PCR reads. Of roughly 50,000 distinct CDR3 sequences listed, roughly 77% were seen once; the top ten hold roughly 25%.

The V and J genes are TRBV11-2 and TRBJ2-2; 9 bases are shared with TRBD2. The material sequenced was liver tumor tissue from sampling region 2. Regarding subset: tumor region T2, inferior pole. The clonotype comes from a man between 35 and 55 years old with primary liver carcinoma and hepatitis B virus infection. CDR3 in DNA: TGTGCCAGCAGTCTAGTGACGCTAGCGGGAACCGGGGAGCTGTTTTTT. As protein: CASSLVTLAGTGELFF.